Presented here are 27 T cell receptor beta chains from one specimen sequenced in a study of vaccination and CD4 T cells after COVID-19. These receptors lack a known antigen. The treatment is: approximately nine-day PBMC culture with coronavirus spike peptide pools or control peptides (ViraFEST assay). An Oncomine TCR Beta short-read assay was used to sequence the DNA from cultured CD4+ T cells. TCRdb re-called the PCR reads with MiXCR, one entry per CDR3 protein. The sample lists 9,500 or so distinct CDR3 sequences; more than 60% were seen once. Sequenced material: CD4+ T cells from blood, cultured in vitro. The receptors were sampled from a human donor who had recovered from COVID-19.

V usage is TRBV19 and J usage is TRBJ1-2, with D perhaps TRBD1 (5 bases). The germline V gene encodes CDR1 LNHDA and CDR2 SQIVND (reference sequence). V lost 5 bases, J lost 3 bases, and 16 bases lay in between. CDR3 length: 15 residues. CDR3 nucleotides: TGTGCCAGTAGTTTCTCCGGGACGGTTCACTATGGCTACACCTTC. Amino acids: CASSFSGTVHYGYTF.

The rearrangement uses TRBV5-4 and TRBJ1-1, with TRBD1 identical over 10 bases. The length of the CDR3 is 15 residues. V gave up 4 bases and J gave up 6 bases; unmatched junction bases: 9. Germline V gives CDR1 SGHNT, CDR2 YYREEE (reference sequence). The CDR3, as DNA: TGTGCCAGCAGCCGGGGACAGGGGAGGTTCCCTGAAGCTTTCTTT. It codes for CASSRGQGRFPEAFF.

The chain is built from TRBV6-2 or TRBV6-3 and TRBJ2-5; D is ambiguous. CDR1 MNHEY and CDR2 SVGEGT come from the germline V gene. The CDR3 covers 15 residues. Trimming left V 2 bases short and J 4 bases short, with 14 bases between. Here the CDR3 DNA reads TGTGCCAGCAGTTACCCCGGGTCAGCCTCAGAGACCCAGTACTTC. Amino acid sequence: CASSYPGSASETQYF.

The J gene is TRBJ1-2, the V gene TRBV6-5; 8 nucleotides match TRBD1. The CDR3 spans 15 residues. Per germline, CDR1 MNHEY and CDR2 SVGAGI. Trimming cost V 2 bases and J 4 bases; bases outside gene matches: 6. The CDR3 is CASSYGTGGGYGYTF. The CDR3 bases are TGTGCCAGCAGTTACGGCACAGGGGGTGGCTATGGCTACACCTTC.

The CDR3, as DNA: TGTGCCAGCAGTACTGGACAGACGAACACTGAAGCTTTCTTT. Translation: CASSTGQTNTEAFF. This sequence joins TRBV6-2 or TRBV6-3 and TRBJ1-1, with TRBD1 as a possible D gene (6 bases). Germline V CDR1 and CDR2: MNHEY, SVGEGT. V lost 5 bases, J lost 1 base, and 11 bases lay in between. The CDR3 loop spans 14 amino acids.

The CDR3 is CASRTPGQGQRQYF. DNA of the CDR3: TGTGCCAGCAGGACCCCGGGACAGGGGCAAAGGCAGTACTTC. This chain connects TRBV6-2 or TRBV6-3 to TRBJ2-7; the match to TRBD1 covers 10 bases. CDR3 length: 14 residues. CDR1 MNHEY and CDR2 SVGEGT come from the germline V gene. J was trimmed by 9 bases and V by 6 bases; bases with no gene match: 11.

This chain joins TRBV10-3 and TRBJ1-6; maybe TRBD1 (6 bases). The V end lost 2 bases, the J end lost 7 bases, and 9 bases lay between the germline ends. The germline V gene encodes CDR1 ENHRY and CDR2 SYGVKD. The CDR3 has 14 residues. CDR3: CAISETGTNSPLHF. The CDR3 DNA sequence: TGTGCCATCAGTGAGACAGGGACGAATTCACCCCTCCACTTT.

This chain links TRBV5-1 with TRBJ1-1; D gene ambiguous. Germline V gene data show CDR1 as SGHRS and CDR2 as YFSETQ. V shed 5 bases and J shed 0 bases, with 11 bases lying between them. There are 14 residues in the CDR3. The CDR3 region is CASSTYSLNTEAFF. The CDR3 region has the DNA TGCGCCAGCAGTACCTACAGCCTGAACACTGAAGCTTTCTTT.

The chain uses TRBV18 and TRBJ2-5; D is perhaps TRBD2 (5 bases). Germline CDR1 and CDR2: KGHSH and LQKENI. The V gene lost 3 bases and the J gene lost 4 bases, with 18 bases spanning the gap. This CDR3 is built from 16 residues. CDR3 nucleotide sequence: TGTGCCAGCTCACCCGGGGAGTCTCCCCCGGGAGAGACCCAGTACTTC. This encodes CASSPGESPPGETQYF.

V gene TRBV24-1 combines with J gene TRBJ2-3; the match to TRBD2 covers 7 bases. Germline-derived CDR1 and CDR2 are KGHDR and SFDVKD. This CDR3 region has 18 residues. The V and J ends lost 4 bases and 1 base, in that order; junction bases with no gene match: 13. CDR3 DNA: TGTGCCACCAGTGACCCCAGTGGGGGGGAGGGTGGCACAGATACGCAGTATTTT. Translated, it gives CATSDPSGGEGGTDTQYF.

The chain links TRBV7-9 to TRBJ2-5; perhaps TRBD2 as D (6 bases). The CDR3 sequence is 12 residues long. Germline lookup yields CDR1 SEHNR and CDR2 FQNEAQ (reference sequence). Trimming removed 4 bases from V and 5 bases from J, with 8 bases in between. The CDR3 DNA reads TGTGCCAGCAGCTACGCGGGGGAGACCCAGTACTTC. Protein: CASSYAGETQYF.

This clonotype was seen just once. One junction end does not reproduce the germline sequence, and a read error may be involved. This CDR3 is CVSRRSQVQETQYF. As DNA, the CDR3 is TGCGTCAGCAGACGATCACAGGTCCAAGAGACCCAGTACTTC. The rearrangement joins TRBV5-1 to TRBJ2-5; a weak D match, TRBD1 (5 bases). The CDR3 loop spans 14 amino acids. Germline loops: CDR1 SGHRS, CDR2 YFSETQ. Together with reference TRBV5-1 and TRBJ2-5, the CDR3 gives the full variable domain: KAGVTQTPRYLIKTRGQQVTLSCSPISGHRSVSWYQQTPGQGLQFLFEYFSETQRNKGNFPGRFSGRQFSNSRSEMNVSTLELGDSALYLCVSRRSQVQETQYFGPGTRLLVL.

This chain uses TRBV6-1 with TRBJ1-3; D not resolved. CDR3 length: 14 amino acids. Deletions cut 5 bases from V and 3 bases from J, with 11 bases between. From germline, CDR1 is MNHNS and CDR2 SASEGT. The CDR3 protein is CASSREMDGNTIYF. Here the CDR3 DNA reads TGTGCCAGCAGTAGAGAAATGGATGGAAACACCATATATTTT.

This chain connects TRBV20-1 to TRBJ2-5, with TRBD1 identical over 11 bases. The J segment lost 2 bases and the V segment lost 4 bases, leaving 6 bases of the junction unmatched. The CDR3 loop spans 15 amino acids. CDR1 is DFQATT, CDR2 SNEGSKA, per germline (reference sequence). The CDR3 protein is CSATTGTGGQETQYF. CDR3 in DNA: TGCAGTGCTACCACCGGGACAGGGGGTCAAGAGACCCAGTACTTC.

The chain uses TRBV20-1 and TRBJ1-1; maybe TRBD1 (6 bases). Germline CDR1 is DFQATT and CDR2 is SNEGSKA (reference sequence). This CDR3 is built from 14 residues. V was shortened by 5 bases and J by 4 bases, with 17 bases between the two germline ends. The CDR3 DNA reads TGCAGTGCTTCCTTACAGGGTACGTCCACTGAAGCTTTCTTT. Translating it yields CSASLQGTSTEAFF.

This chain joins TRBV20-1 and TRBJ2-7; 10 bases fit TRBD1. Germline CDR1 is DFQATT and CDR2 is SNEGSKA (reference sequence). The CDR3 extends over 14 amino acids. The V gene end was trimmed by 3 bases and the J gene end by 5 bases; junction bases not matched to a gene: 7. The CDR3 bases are TGCAGTGCTAGTGGGGACAGGGGATTTAACGAGCAGTACTTC. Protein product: CSASGDRGFNEQYF.

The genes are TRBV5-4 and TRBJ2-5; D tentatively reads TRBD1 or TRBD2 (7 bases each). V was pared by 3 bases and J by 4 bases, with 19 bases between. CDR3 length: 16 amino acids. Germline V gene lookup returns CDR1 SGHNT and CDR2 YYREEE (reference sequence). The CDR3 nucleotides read TGTGCCAGCAGCTCGCCAGGGGGGGGAGGGGGAGAGACCCAGTACTTC. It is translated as CASSSPGGGGGETQYF.

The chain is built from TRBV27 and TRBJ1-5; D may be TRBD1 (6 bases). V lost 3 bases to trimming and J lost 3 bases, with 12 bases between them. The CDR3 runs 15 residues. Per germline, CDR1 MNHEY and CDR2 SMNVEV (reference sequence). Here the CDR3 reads CASSLLGQDNQPQHF. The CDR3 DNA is TGTGCCAGCAGTTTGTTGGGACAAGACAATCAGCCCCAGCATTTT.

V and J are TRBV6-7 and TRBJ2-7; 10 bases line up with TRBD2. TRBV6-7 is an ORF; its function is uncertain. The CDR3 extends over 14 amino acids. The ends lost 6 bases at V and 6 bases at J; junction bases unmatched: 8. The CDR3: CASSNGGTSVEQYF. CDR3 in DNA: TGTGCCAGCAGCAACGGAGGGACTAGCGTCGAGCAGTACTTC.

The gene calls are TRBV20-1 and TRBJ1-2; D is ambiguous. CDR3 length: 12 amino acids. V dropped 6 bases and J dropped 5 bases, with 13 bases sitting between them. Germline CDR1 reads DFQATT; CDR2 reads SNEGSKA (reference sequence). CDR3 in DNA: TGCAGTGCACTTGACGAGCTGTATGGCTACACCTTC. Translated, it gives CSALDELYGYTF.

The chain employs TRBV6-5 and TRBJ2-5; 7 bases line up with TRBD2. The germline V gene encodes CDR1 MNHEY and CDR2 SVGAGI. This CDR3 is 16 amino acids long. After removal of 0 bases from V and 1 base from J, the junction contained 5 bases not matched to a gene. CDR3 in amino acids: CASSYSQRGFQETQYF. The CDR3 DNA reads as TGTGCCAGCAGTTACTCCCAGCGGGGATTCCAAGAGACCCAGTACTTC.

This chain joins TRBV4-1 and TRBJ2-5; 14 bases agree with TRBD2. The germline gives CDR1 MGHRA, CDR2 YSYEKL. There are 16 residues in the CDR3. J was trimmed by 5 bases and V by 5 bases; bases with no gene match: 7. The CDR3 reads CASSYGTSGSVETQYF. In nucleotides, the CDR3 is TGCGCCAGCAGCTACGGGACTAGCGGGAGCGTGGAGACCCAGTACTTC.

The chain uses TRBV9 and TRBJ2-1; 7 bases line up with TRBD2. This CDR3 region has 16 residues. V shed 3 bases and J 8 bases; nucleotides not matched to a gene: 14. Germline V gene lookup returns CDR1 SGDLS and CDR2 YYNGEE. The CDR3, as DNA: TGTGCCAGCAGCGCTTACCGGGACTATTATTCCGATGAGCAGTTCTTC. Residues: CASSAYRDYYSDEQFF.

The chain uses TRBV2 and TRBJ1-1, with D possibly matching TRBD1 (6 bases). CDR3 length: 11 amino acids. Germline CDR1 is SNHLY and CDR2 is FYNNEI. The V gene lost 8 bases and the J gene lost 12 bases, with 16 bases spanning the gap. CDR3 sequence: CASREEGGPFF. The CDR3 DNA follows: TGTGCCAGCCGGGAGGAAGGGGGGCCTTTCTTT.

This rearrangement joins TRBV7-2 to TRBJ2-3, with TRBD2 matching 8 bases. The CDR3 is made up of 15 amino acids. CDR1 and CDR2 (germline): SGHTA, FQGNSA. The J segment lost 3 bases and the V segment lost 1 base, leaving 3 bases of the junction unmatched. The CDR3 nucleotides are TGTGCCAGCAGCTTAGGACGGGGGGGGACAGATACGCAGTATTTT. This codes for CASSLGRGGTDTQYF.

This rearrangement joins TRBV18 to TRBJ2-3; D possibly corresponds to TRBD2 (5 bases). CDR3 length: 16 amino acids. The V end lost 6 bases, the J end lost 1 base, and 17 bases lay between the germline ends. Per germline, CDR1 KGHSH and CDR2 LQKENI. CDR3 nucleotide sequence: TGTGCCAGCTCGCCGACCACAGCGGTAGGCACAGATACGCAGTATTTT. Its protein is CASSPTTAVGTDTQYF.

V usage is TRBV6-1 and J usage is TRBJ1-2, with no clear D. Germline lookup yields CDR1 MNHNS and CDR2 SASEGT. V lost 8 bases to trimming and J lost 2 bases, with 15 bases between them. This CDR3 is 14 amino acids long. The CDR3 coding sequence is TGTGCCAGCTCTCCCGGCGGGGAAAACTATGGCTACACCTTC. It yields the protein CASSPGGENYGYTF.